Below, one T cell receptor (beta chain) is given with its context. The specificity of this receptor is unknown. Base qualities are not at hand, and no much larger clone is one base apart. From a lookup of the germline V gene, CDR1 and CDR2 are KGHDR and SFDVKD. At the junction V is shortened by 3 bases and J by 4 bases, with 8 bases in between. Reading from cysteine to phenylalanine, the CDR3 counts 13 amino acids. The read is trimmed to its CDR3 DNA, 39 bases read in frame from base 1. The source of the sample is a study of T cell responses to AZD1222 COVID-19 vaccine (dated by TCRdb to 2020 to 2023). Regarding the study in general: Because spike-specific TCR depth and breadth did not differ between the two schedules, AZD1222 recipients who got a second dose at roughly 4 weeks were pooled with those who got a second dose at roughly 12 weeks. Enrollment into the trials was organized by age into subgroups of 18-55, 56-69 and 70-plus years, and those subgroups contained roughly 150, 30 and 60 TCR-sequenced participants, respectively. TCR sequencing covered 230 to 250 trial participants: 200 to 220 given two doses of AZD1222 and about 26 given two doses of MenACWY control vaccine.

The CDR3 regions of human TCRbeta chains were analyzed by immunosequencing. Regarding the original processing steps: Repertoire TCRs were matched against a reference library of SARS-CoV-2-specific TCRs generated with the MIRA antigen-specificity platform. Breadth meant the fraction of unique TCRs that were SARS-CoV-2-associated, whereas depth meant the fraction of total T cells that were SARS-CoV-2-associated. Using the MIRA data, each spike-specific TCR was assigned both to the spike region to which the TCR was reactive and to a CD4 or CD8 class. Log10-transformed breadth and depth values were compared by one-way ANOVA with Sidak's multiple comparisons tests. The clones in this table, taken by TCRdb from immuneACCESS, are in-frame only. Not every clone is retained; where verified, under half of the shortfall comes from an unresolved V gene, and the cause of the rest is unknown. V, J and clone size were drawn from that table, and D and trimming were deduced from the DNA. Counted in this sample were around 150,000 clones; about nine tenths of them appeared once. The ten largest clonotypes hold under 2.5% of the sample.

What the study reported, not specific to this receptor: Participants were mostly white British and included more females than males, and it was suggested by the authors that clonal diversity may have been underestimated. Nearly half of unique spike-specific TCRs reportedly recognized epitopes outside regions mutated in the B.1.351 and B.1.1.7 variants. No day 14 peak-response samples were available, so repertoires were characterized only after the peak T cell response. Conclusions about previously exposed vaccinees were limited because only a handful of AZD1222 recipients were SARS-CoV-2 seropositive at baseline. Spike-specific TCR breadth and depth rose significantly after two AZD1222 doses compared with day 0 and with MenACWY recipients. In the small 56-69-year group, the increase in depth fell short of significance, most likely because of low power. CD4 TCRs associated with the vaccine covered the entire spike protein, and the dominant responses were in regions 160-218 and 743-854.

Taken with the paper, the label for time point translates to: baseline before first vaccination. The vaccinee samples were drawn from two UK trials, COV001 and COV002, one of which was a single-blind randomized controlled phase 2/3 trial testing AZD1222 (ChAdOx1 nCoV-19) in healthy adults. For TCRbeta chain sequencing, PBMC samples were collected from trial participants at day 0 and at day 28 after the second dose. The V gene is TRBV24-1 and the J gene is TRBJ2-5; the D gene lacks a confident call. Sequencing was performed on peripheral blood, taken on day 0 of AZD1222 vaccination. The receptor comes from an adult in good health. The encoded CDR3 is CATSDIRGETQYF. The DNA is as follows: TGTGCCACCAGTGATATAAGAGGAGAGACCCAGTACTTC.